One and the same sample provided the 18 T cell receptor beta chains below, sequenced in a study of Ad26.COV2.S vaccination and SARS-CoV-2 variants. This table comes from immunoSEQ multiplex PCR, and its TCRdb copy is limited to in-frame clones, with some not included. The data show more than 400,000 clones, 92% seen once. Sample treatment: roughly 19 received Ad26.COV2.S at low or high dose, single or two shots; roughly five received placebo; per-sample allocation not given. Day 63 after the first injection of vaccine or placebo was the sampling time. The sample was peripheral blood, taken in a trial of Ad26.COV2.S vaccine versus placebo. These receptors were collected from a person between 18 and 65 years old who received the Ad26.COV2.S COVID-19 vaccine or a placebo.

The chain recombines TRBV6-6 with TRBJ2-3, with TRBD2 matching 8 bases. Germline assignment: CDR1 MNHNY and CDR2 SVGAGI (reference sequence). The junction had 14 bases not matched to a gene; V was cut back by 6 bases and J by 6 bases. The CDR3 has 16 residues. The CDR3 nucleotides read TGTGCCAGCAGGCCGGGACTAGGGAGGGCTACGGATACGCAGTATTTT. This translates into CASRPGLGRATDTQYF.

The rearrangement uses TRBV4-1 and TRBJ2-4; tentative D call: TRBD1 (6 bases). V lost 0 bases and J 2 bases, leaving 14 bases between the germline ends. The germline CDR1 and CDR2 sequences are MGHRA and YSYEKL. This CDR3 contains 17 residues. The DNA for the CDR3 is TGCGCCAGCAGCCAAGATCCAACAGGGACGTCCAAAAACATTCAGTACTTC. It encodes CASSQDPTGTSKNIQYF.

This chain uses TRBV28 with TRBJ2-2; TRBD1 matches 8 bases. CDR1 is MDHEN, CDR2 SYDVKM, per germline. J was trimmed by 7 bases and V by 6 bases; bases with no gene match: 10. This CDR3 contains 15 residues. In DNA, the CDR3 is TGTGCCAGCAGGCAAACGACAGGGGTTAACGGGGAGCTGTTTTTT. Its translation: CASRQTTGVNGELFF.

The gene calls are TRBV19 and TRBJ2-7, with 10 bases matching TRBD2. After removal of 9 bases from V and 3 bases from J, the junction contained 11 bases not matched to a gene. Germline CDR1 reads LNHDA; CDR2 reads SQIVND (reference sequence). The CDR3 contains 15 residues. CDR3 nucleotides: TGTGCCAGCAAAGTAAGCGGGGGGGATTTCTACGAGCAGTACTTC. Protein: CASKVSGGDFYEQYF.

The rearrangement links TRBV7-9 to TRBJ1-2; 7 nucleotides line up with TRBD1. Germline loops: CDR1 SEHNR, CDR2 FQNEAQ (reference sequence). V lost 5 bases and J lost 4; bases outside the gene matches: 7. The CDR3 sequence is 14 residues long. The CDR3 sequence: CASSGGQKLYGYTF. The CDR3 DNA follows: TGTGCCAGCAGCGGGGGACAGAAGCTCTATGGCTACACCTTC.

The J gene is TRBJ1-1, the V gene TRBV11-3; D is ambiguous. The CDR3 runs to 13 residues. CDR1 is SGHNT and CDR2 is YENEEA in the germline V gene. V was clipped by 5 bases and J by 5 bases, with 12 bases between them. Here the CDR3 DNA reads TGTGCCAGCAGCGGACCCGGGAGGACTGAAGCTTTCTTT. The encoded protein is CASSGPGRTEAFF. Based on the CDR3 plus reference TRBV11-3 and TRBJ1-1, the full variable domain is EAGVVQSPRYKIIEKKQPVAFWCNPISGHNTLYWYLQNLGQGPELLIRYENEEAVDDSQLPKDRFSAERLKGVDSTLKIQPAELGDSAVYLCASSGPGRTEAFFGQGTRLTVV.

V usage is TRBV6-6 and J usage is TRBJ1-1, with D hard to call. There are 15 residues in the CDR3. Germline V gene lookup returns CDR1 MNHNY and CDR2 SVGAGI (reference sequence). The V end was cut by 6 bases, the J end by 2 bases, with 16 bases between. CDR3 coding DNA: TGTGCCAGCAGGTACGGCCTGGCGGGAAACACTGAAGCTTTCTTT. Its protein is CASRYGLAGNTEAFF.

The J gene is TRBJ2-3, the V gene TRBV29-1; tentatively, D is TRBD2 (6 bases). CDR1 and CDR2 (germline): SQVTM, ANQGSEA. V lost 3 bases and J 1 base, leaving 11 bases between the germline ends. CDR3 length equals 14 residues. Written as DNA, the CDR3 is TGCAGCGTTGATTTCTCGGGGGGCACAGATACGCAGTATTTT. Translation gives CSVDFSGGTDTQYF.

This clone came up once. The gene calls are TRBV6-6 and TRBJ2-2; 8 bases align to TRBD2. CDR1 and CDR2 (germline): MNHNY, SVGAGI (reference sequence). V shed 6 bases, J shed 8 bases, and the junction held 11 bases outside the gene matches. The CDR3 has 15 residues. CDR3 DNA sequence: TGTGCCAGCAGCGTAGCGGGACCTCGTGGGGGGGAGCTGTTTTTT. Protein sequence: CASSVAGPRGGELFF.

The CDR3 spells CASSYRTDNSPLHF. CDR3 coding DNA: TGTGCCAGCAGTTACAGAACGGATAATTCACCCCTCCACTTT. The chain links TRBV6-5 to TRBJ1-6; D is uncertain. The CDR3 extends over 14 amino acids. Germline V gene lookup returns CDR1 MNHEY and CDR2 SVGAGI. Trimming took off 2 bases at V and 5 bases at J, with 7 bases between the two ends.

This chain links TRBV3-1 (or the pseudogene TRBV3-2) with TRBJ1-1; D gene uncertain. Germline values: CDR1 LGHDT, CDR2 YNNKEL (reference sequence). V lost 1 base and J lost 3, with 21 bases in between. The CDR3 length is 18 residues. The CDR3: CASSQGGFVRPPDTEAFF. CDR3 nucleotides: TGTGCCAGCAGCCAAGGAGGGTTCGTCAGGCCCCCGGACACTGAAGCTTTCTTT.

The chain links TRBV27 to TRBJ1-2, with 7 bases identical to TRBD1. The germline gives CDR1 MNHEY, CDR2 SMNVEV (reference sequence). The CDR3 is made up of 13 amino acids. The V segment lost 4 bases and the J segment 5 bases; nucleotides outside the gene matches: 4. This CDR3 reads CASSYGTDYGYTF. The CDR3 DNA reads TGTGCCAGCAGTTACGGGACAGATTATGGCTACACCTTC.

CDR3 region: CASSYPTSINYGYTF. The CDR3 DNA is TGTGCCAGCAGCTACCCGACAAGTATTAACTATGGCTACACCTTC. The chain couples TRBV5-8 to TRBJ1-2, with unresolved D. Germline CDR1 and CDR2: SGHTS and YDEGEE. V was pared by 3 bases and J by 1 base, with 13 bases between. CDR3 length: 15 residues.

The chain carries TRBV29-1 and TRBJ1-3; D is uncertain. This CDR3 region has 14 residues. CDR1 is SQVTM and CDR2 is ANQGSEA in the germline V gene. Trimming removed 5 bases at V and 2 bases at J, with 13 bases between. As DNA, the CDR3 is TGCAGCGTTTATTATTCAGTAACTGGAAACACCATATATTTT. It codes for CSVYYSVTGNTIYF.

The CDR3 here is CASSPFFAGDIMNTEAFF. CDR3 DNA: TGTGCCAGCTCACCGTTCTTTGCCGGAGATATCATGAACACTGAAGCTTTCTTT. This chain uses TRBV18 with TRBJ1-1, with D unresolved. The CDR3 contains 18 residues. The V gene's germline CDR1 is KGHSH and CDR2 LQKENI. The V end was cut by 3 bases, the J end by 0 bases, with 20 bases between. Using reference TRBV18 and TRBJ1-1 for the parts outside the CDR3, the full variable domain is NAGVMQNPRHLVRRRGQEARLRCSPMKGHSHVYWYRQLPEEGLKFMVYLQKENIIDESGMPKERFSAEFPKEGPSILRIQQVVRGDSAAYFCASSPFFAGDIMNTEAFFGQGTRLTVV.

This clone was recorded a few times. The chain employs TRBV6-2 or TRBV6-3 and TRBJ2-5; 7 nucleotides agree with TRBD2. This CDR3 comprises 13 residues. Trimming removed 5 bases from V and 5 bases from J; junction bases left unmatched: 5. The germline CDR1 and CDR2 sequences are MNHEY and SVGEGT. As DNA, the CDR3 is TGTGCCAGCAGTCCCCGGGAGGCCGAGACCCAGTACTTC. It translates to CASSPREAETQYF.

This clone occurred once. The chain combines TRBV11-2 with TRBJ2-1; the D call may be TRBD1 or TRBD2 (6 bases each). Trimming took off 5 bases at V and 5 bases at J, with 16 bases between the two ends. The length of the CDR3 is 15 residues. Germline values: CDR1 SGHAT, CDR2 FQNNGV. Written as DNA, the CDR3 is TGTGCCAGCAGCCCATCCTGGGGGGCACACAATGAGCAGTTCTTC. It yields the protein CASSPSWGAHNEQFF.

The rearrangement joins TRBV15 to TRBJ2-7; 9 bases align to TRBD1. The CDR3 runs to 16 residues. Germline V gene data show CDR1 as LNHNV and CDR2 as YYDKDF (reference sequence). V lost 0 bases and J lost 3; bases outside the gene matches: 6. The CDR3 sequence: CATSRDPGQGDYEQYF. The CDR3 nucleotides are TGTGCCACCAGCAGAGATCCGGGACAGGGCGACTACGAGCAGTACTTC.